This TCR beta chain was identified in a study of T cell changes during pregnancy in multiple sclerosis. Sequencing used immunoSEQ multiplex PCR; TCRdb keeps in-frame clones, though not all of them. This sample has fewer than 90,000 clones, with around 94% found just once. V shed 1 base, J shed 8 bases, and the junction held 6 bases outside the gene matches. Germline assignment: CDR1 MNHEY and CDR2 SMNVEV (reference sequence). There are 14 residues in the CDR3. This clonotype was obtained from a female donor with multiple sclerosis, enrolled in a pregnancy study. The sample here was peripheral blood, taken in the third trimester of pregnancy. The V and J genes are TRBV27 and TRBJ1-2; 8 bases map to TRBD1. The chain's CDR3 is CASSLLTGEAGYTF. In DNA form, the CDR3 reads TGTGCCAGCAGTTTATTGACAGGGGAGGCGGGCTACACCTTC.